This T cell receptor (beta chain) comes out of a study of blood T cell repertoires in COVID-19. Using immunoSEQ multiplex PCR, the repertoire was profiled, and TCRdb retains in-frame clones only, with some absent. The sample yields around 140,000 clones, roughly 90% seen once. V shed 2 bases and J shed 5 bases, with 7 bases lying between them. The CDR3 has 13 residues. Germline CDR1 is KGHSH and CDR2 is LQKENI. In this sample, this clone turned up once. Sequenced sample: peripheral blood. The clonotype was recovered from a woman in her fifties or sixties with acute or convalescent COVID-19. The gene calls are TRBV18 and TRBJ1-5; no definite D call. CDR3 coding DNA: TGTGCCAGCTCACCAGAGAGCCATCAGCCCCAGCATTTT. Protein: CASSPESHQPQHF.